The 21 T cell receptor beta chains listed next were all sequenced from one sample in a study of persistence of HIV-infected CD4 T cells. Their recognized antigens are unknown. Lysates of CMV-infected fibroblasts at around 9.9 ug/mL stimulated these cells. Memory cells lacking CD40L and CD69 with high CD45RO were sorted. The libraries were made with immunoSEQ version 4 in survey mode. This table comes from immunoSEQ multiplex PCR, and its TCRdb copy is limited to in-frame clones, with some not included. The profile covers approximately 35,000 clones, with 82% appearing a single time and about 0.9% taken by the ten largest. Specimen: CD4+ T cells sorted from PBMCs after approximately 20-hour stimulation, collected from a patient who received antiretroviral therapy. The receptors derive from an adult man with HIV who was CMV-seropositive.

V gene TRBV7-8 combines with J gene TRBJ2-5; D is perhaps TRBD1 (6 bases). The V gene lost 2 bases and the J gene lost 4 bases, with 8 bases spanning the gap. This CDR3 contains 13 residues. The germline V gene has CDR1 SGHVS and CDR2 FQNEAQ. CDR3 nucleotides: TGTGCCAGCAGCTTACAGGGGTTAGAGACCCAGTACTTC. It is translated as CASSLQGLETQYF.

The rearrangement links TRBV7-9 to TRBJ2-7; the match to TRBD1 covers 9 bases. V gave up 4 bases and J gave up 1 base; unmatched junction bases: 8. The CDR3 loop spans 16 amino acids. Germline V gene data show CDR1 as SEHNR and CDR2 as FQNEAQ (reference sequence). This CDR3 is CASSSWGTGLSYEQYF. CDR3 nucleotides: TGTGCCAGCAGCTCCTGGGGGACAGGGTTATCCTACGAGCAGTACTTC.

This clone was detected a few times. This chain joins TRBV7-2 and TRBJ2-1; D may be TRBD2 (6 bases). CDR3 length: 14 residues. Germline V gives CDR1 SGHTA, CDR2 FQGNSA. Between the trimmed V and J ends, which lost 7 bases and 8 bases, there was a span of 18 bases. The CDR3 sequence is CASTPTRTNHEQFF. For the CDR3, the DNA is TGTGCCAGCACCCCCACAAGGACTAACCATGAGCAGTTCTTC.

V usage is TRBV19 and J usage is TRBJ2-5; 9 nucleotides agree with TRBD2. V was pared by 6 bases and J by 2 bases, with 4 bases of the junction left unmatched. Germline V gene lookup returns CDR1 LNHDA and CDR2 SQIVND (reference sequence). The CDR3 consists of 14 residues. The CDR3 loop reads CASRPAGGQETQYF. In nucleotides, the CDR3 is TGTGCCAGTAGGCCGGCGGGAGGGCAAGAGACCCAGTACTTC.

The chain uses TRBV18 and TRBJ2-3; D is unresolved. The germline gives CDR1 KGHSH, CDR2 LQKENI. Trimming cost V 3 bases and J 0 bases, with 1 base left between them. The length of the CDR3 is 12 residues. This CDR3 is CASSPSTDTQYF. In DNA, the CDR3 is TGTGCCAGCTCACCTAGCACAGATACGCAGTATTTT.

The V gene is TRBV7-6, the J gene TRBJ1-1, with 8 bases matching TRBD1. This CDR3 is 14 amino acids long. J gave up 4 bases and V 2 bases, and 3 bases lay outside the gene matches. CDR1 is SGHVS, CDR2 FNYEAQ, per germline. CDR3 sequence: CASSLWDRPTEAFF. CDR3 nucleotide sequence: TGTGCCAGCAGCTTATGGGACAGGCCCACTGAAGCTTTCTTT.

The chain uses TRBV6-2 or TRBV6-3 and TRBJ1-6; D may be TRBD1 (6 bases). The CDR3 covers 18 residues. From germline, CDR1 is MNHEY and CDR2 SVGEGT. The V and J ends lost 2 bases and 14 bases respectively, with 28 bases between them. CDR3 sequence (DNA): TGTGCCAGCAGTTACATTGGGACATCCATAGTCCCGAATTGGACCCTCCACTTT. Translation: CASSYIGTSIVPNWTLHF.

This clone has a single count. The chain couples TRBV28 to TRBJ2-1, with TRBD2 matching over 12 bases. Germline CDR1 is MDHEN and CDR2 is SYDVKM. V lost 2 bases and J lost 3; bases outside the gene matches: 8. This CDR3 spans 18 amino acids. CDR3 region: CASSLVPRTSGDYNEQFF. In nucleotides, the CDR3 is TGTGCCAGCAGTTTAGTGCCACGGACTAGCGGGGACTACAATGAGCAGTTCTTC.

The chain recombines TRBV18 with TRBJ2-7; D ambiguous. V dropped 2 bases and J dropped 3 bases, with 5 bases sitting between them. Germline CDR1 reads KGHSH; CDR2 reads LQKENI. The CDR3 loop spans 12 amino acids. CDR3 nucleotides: TGTGCCAGCTCACCAGAAGGCTACGAGCAGTACTTC. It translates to CASSPEGYEQYF.

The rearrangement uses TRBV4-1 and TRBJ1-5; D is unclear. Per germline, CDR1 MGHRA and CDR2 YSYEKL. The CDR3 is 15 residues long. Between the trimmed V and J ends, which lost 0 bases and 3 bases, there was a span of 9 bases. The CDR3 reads CASSQEGIYNQPQHF. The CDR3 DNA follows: TGCGCCAGCAGCCAAGAAGGTATCTACAATCAGCCCCAGCATTTT.

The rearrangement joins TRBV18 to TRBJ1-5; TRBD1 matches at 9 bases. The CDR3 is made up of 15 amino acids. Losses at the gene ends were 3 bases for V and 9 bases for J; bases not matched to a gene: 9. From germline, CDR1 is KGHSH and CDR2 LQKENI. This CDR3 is CASSPPGQGLRPQHF. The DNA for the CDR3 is TGTGCCAGCTCACCCCCGGGACAGGGTTTGCGGCCCCAGCATTTT.

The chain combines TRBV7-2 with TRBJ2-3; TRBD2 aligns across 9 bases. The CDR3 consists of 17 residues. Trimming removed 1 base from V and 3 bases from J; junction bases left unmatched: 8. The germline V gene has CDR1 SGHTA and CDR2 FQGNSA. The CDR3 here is CASSLGAAGGTTDTQYF. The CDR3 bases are TGTGCCAGCAGCTTAGGGGCAGCGGGGGGTACGACAGATACGCAGTATTTT. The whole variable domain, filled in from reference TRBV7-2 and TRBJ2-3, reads GAGVSQSPSNKVTEKGKDVELRCDPISGHTALYWYRQSLGQGLEFLIYFQGNSAPDKSGLPSDRFSAERTGGSVSTLTIQRTQQEDSAVYLCASSLGAAGGTTDTQYFGPGTRLTVL.

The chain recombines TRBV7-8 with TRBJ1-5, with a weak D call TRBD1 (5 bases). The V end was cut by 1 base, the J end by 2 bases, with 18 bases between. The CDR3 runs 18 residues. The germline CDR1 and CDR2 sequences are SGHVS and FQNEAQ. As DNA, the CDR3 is TGTGCCAGCAGCTTAGGTCGACAGTCGGGTCGGGGCAATCAGCCCCAGCATTTT. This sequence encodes CASSLGRQSGRGNQPQHF.

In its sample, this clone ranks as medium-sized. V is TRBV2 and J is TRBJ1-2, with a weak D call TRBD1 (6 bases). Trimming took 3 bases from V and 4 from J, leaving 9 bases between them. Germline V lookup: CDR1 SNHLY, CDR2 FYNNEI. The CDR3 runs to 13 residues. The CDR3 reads CASSEDSLYGYTF. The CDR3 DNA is TGTGCCAGCAGTGAGGACAGTCTCTATGGCTACACCTTC.

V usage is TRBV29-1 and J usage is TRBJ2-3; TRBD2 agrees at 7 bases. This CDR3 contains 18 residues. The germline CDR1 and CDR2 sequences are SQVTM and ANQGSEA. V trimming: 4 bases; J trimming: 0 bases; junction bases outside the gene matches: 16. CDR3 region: CSVGGISGYSPSTDTQYF. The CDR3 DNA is TGCAGCGTTGGGGGGATTAGCGGGTATTCTCCTAGCACAGATACGCAGTATTTT.

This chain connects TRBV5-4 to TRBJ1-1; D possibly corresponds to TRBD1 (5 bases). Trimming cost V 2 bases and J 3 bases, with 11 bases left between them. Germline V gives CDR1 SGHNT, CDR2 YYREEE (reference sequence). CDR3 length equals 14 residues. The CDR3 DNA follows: TGTGCCAGCAGCTTAAGGGGTGATCACACTGAAGCTTTCTTT. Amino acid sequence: CASSLRGDHTEAFF.

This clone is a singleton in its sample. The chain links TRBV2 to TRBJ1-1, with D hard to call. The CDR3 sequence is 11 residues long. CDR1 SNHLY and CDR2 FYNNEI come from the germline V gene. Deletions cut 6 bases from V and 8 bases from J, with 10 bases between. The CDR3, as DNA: TGTGCCAGCAGCCGATATGCCGAAGCTTTCTTT. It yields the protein CASSRYAEAFF.

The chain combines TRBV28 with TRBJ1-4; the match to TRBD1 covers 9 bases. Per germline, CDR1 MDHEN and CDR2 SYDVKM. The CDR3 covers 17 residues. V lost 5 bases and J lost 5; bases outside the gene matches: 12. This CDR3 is CASSLNPYGTGNEKLFF. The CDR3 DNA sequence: TGTGCCAGCAGTCTGAATCCATACGGGACAGGGAATGAAAAACTGTTTTTT. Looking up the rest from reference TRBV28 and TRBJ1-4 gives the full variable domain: DVKVTQSSRYLVKRTGEKVFLECVQDMDHENMFWYRQDPGLGLRLIYFSYDVKMKEKGDIPEGYSVSREKKERFSLILESASTNQTSMYLCASSLNPYGTGNEKLFFGSGTQLSVL.

The DNA for the CDR3 is TGTGCCAGCAGCCAAGGTTTAGGACTAGCGGGGGGGCTGGGCACAGATACGCAGTATTTT. It translates to CASSQGLGLAGGLGTDTQYF. V usage is TRBV4-2 and J usage is TRBJ2-3, with 15 bases aligning to TRBD2. This CDR3 is 20 amino acids long. Germline values: CDR1 LGHNA, CDR2 YNFKEQ. V shed 1 base, J shed 1 base, and the junction held 9 bases outside the gene matches.

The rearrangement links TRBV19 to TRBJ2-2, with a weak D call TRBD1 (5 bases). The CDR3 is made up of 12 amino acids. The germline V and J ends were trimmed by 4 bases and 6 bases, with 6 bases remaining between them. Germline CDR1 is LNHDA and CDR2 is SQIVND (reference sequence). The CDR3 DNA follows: TGTGCCAGTAGTAGACAGCCCGGGGAGCTGTTTTTT. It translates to CASSRQPGELFF.

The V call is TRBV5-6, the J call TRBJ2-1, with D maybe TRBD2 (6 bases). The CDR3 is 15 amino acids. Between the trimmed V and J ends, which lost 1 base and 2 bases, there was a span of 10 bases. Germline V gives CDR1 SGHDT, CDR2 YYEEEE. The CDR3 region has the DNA TGTGCCAGCAGCTTGTGGAGGGGTCCCTACAATGAGCAGTTCTTC. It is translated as CASSLWRGPYNEQFF.